Following are 28 T cell receptor beta chains from one sample sequenced in a study of low-dose radiotherapy and immunotherapy resistance in tumors. Time point in this sample: before trial treatment. Both TCRalpha and TCRbeta chains were reverse transcribed with V-gene-specific primers. A constant-region primer paired with the V-primer adapter amplified TCRs over around 18 PCR cycles. One entry per CDR3 protein results from TCRdb running MiXCR on the reads. The table records tens of thousands of distinct CDR3 sequences, less than 30% of them present only once. The sequencing used PBMCs, collected before treatment. These receptors all stem from a male donor with rectosigmoid adenocarcinoma.

Of note for this clonotype: A far larger clone lies a single base away; this is likely a read error. The genes are TRBV18 and TRBJ2-1; D gene unclear. V was trimmed by 0 bases and J by 10 bases, leaving 10 bases between them. Germline V CDR1 and CDR2: KGHSH, LQKENI. This CDR3 contains 13 residues. The chain's CDR3 is CASSPPTNYEQFF. The CDR3 DNA reads TGTGCCAGCTCACCACCGACAAATTACGAGCAGTTCTTC.

This clonotype has just a few counts. This may be a read error, as it is one base from a much larger clone. The chain is built from TRBV7-2 and TRBJ2-1, with D possibly being TRBD2 (5 bases). V was pared by 5 bases and J by 0 bases, with 17 bases between. Germline V CDR1 and CDR2: SGHTA, FQGNSA. This CDR3 comprises 17 residues. The CDR3, as DNA: TGTGCCAGCAGCCCTCGCACTGGCGGGCACTCCTACAATGAGCAGTTCTTC. It codes for CASSPRTGGHSYNEQFF.

This clonotype occurred many times. This chain links TRBV6-2 or TRBV6-3 with TRBJ1-6; 11 bases line up with TRBD1. The CDR3 extends over 14 amino acids. Germline trimming cut 6 bases from V and 8 bases from J; bases unmatched to any gene: 3. CDR1 is MNHEY and CDR2 is SVGEGT in the germline V gene. The CDR3 protein is CASRRGQGDSPLHF. The CDR3 DNA sequence: TGTGCCAGCAGGCGGGGACAGGGGGATTCACCCCTCCACTTT.

This clonotype was detected ten times or more. This chain connects TRBV12-3 or TRBV12-4 to TRBJ2-5; 13 bases agree with TRBD2. The CDR3 extends over 17 amino acids. V dropped 7 bases and J dropped 4; count of bases not matched to a gene: 12. DNA for the CDR3: TGTGCCAGCACCAATTGGGGGACTAGCGGGATCGTAGAGACCCAGTACTTC. Protein: CASTNWGTSGIVETQYF.

This clonotype was counted ten times or more. The chain has TRBV28 and TRBJ1-1; a weak D match, TRBD1 (5 bases). The CDR3 is 13 amino acids. Germline V gives CDR1 MDHEN, CDR2 SYDVKM. V was pared by 4 bases and J by 9 bases, with 15 bases between. This CDR3 reads CASSSGPRSQAFF. The CDR3 region has the DNA TGTGCCAGCAGTTCGGGACCGAGATCCCAAGCTTTCTTT.

This clonotype was found many times. The V and J genes are TRBV20-1 and TRBJ2-2; D is unclear. CDR3 size: 12 residues. Germline V CDR1 and CDR2: DFQATT, SNEGSKA (reference sequence). The V and J ends lost 2 bases and 9 bases respectively, with 10 bases between them. Here the CDR3 DNA reads TGCAGTGCTAGAAGCCCCCGTCGGGAGCTGTTTTTT. Protein sequence: CSARSPRRELFF.

This clonotype was counted many times. The gene calls are TRBV28 and TRBJ1-5; D gene uncertain. Germline-derived CDR1 and CDR2 are MDHEN and SYDVKM. The CDR3 has 12 residues. Trimming took 10 bases from V and 6 from J, leaving 13 bases between them. CDR3 protein: CATELGGQPQHF. The CDR3 region has the DNA TGTGCCACAGAACTAGGAGGTCAGCCCCAGCATTTT.

This clonotype has ten or more counts. The chain employs TRBV28 and TRBJ1-3; TRBD1 is a possible D gene (5 bases). The CDR3 totals 17 residues. Germline V gene data show CDR1 as MDHEN and CDR2 as SYDVKM. V was clipped by 1 base and J by 0 bases, with 13 bases between them. CDR3 in amino acids: CASSLSSSRVSGNTIYF. The CDR3 bases are TGTGCCAGCAGTTTATCCTCAAGCAGGGTCTCTGGAAACACCATATATTTT. Full variable domain (outside the CDR3, taken from reference TRBV28 and TRBJ1-3): DVKVTQSSRYLVKRTGEKVFLECVQDMDHENMFWYRQDPGLGLRLIYFSYDVKMKEKGDIPEGYSVSREKKERFSLILESASTNQTSMYLCASSLSSSRVSGNTIYFGEGSWLTVV.

This clonotype occurred many times. J is TRBJ2-7 and V is TRBV10-1; D not resolved. This CDR3 is 12 amino acids long. Germline CDR1 is WNHNN and CDR2 is SYGVQD (reference sequence). V shed 3 bases and J shed 0 bases, with 3 bases lying between them. In DNA, the CDR3 is TGCGCCAGCAGTGATAGCTCCTACGAGCAGTACTTC. It translates to CASSDSSYEQYF.

This clonotype was seen repeatedly, ten times or more. The V and J genes are TRBV5-4 and TRBJ2-5; 7 positions agree with TRBD2. Trimming took 0 bases from V and 7 from J; bases not matched to a gene: 3. Germline V gives CDR1 SGHNT, CDR2 YYREEE (reference sequence). CDR3 size: 13 residues. The CDR3 nucleotides are TGTGCCAGCAGCTTGGCGGGGGGTGGGACCCAGTACTTC. This gives the protein CASSLAGGGTQYF.

In its sample, this clonotype was seen many times. DNA of the CDR3: TGTGCCAGCAGCGCCCGGGGACAGTACACAGATACGCAGTATTTT. It yields the protein CASSARGQYTDTQYF. The chain couples TRBV9 to TRBJ2-3; TRBD1 agrees at 7 bases. The V and J ends lost 3 bases and 2 bases, in that order; junction bases with no gene match: 6. CDR1 and CDR2 (germline): SGDLS, YYNGEE. CDR3 length: 15 amino acids.

This clonotype appeared many times. The rearrangement uses TRBV19 and TRBJ2-2; D may be TRBD1 or TRBD2 (7 bases each). CDR1 LNHDA and CDR2 SQIVND come from the germline V gene (reference sequence). CDR3 size: 21 residues. V was trimmed by 9 bases and J by 4 bases, leaving 36 bases between them. The DNA for the CDR3 is TGTGCCAGACTGGGTATGAGGAGGGGGCGGGGGATCGGGAAGATCACCGGGGAGCTGTTTTTT. This translates into CARLGMRRGRGIGKITGELFF.

In its sample, this clonotype was seen many times. This chain connects TRBV24-1 to TRBJ2-1, with 9 bases fitting TRBD1. Germline values: CDR1 KGHDR, CDR2 SFDVKD. Losses at the gene ends were 5 bases for V and 3 bases for J; bases not matched to a gene: 4. This CDR3 region has 15 residues. The CDR3 DNA reads TGTGCCACCAGTGGGGGACAGGGTTTCTACAATGAGCAGTTCTTC. Its translation is CATSGGQGFYNEQFF.

This clonotype was seen repeatedly, ten times or more. The gene calls are TRBV28 and TRBJ2-7; TRBD1 agrees at 9 bases. After removal of 8 bases from V and 7 bases from J, the junction contained 15 bases not matched to a gene. CDR1 is MDHEN, CDR2 SYDVKM, per germline. The CDR3 consists of 15 residues. The CDR3: CASGGVGQGLGEQYF. DNA for the CDR3: TGTGCCAGCGGAGGGGTGGGACAGGGCTTAGGGGAGCAGTACTTC. The whole variable domain, filled in from reference TRBV28 and TRBJ2-7, reads DVKVTQSSRYLVKRTGEKVFLECVQDMDHENMFWYRQDPGLGLRLIYFSYDVKMKEKGDIPEGYSVSREKKERFSLILESASTNQTSMYLCASGGVGQGLGEQYFGPGTRLTVT.

This clonotype was detected a few times. CDR3 amino acids: CAWSVGGAGELFF. For the CDR3, the DNA is TGTGCCTGGAGTGTAGGGGGGGCCGGGGAGCTGTTTTTT. The rearrangement links TRBV30 to TRBJ2-2; perhaps TRBD2 as D (7 bases). The CDR3 is made up of 13 amino acids. V was cut by 0 bases and J by 6 bases, with 8 bases left in between. Germline loops: CDR1 GTSNPN, CDR2 SVGIG (reference sequence).

For this clonotype: It is likely a read error: a sequence one base away is far more abundant. J is TRBJ1-1 and V is TRBV24-1, with a possible D match to TRBD1 (6 bases). V was pared by 4 bases and J by 3 bases, with 23 bases between. Germline assignment: CDR1 KGHDR and CDR2 SFDVKD. CDR3 size: 18 residues. The CDR3 loop reads CATSEAINQWGRDTEAFF. The CDR3 DNA is TGTGCCACCAGTGAGGCAATCAACCAGTGGGGGCGCGACACTGAAGCTTTCTTT.

This clonotype was seen many times. J is TRBJ1-4 and V is TRBV29-1, with D unclear. This CDR3 comprises 13 residues. Trimming stripped 5 bases from V and 4 bases from J, with 11 bases between. Germline CDR1 reads SQVTM; CDR2 reads ANQGSEA. For the CDR3, the DNA is TGCAGCGTTCTAGACCCTTATAATGAAAAACTGTTTTTT. Translating it yields CSVLDPYNEKLFF.

This clonotype was seen more than once but under ten times. The genes are TRBV6-6 and TRBJ2-1, with 11 bases matching TRBD2. This CDR3 region has 15 residues. Germline CDR1 reads MNHNY; CDR2 reads SVGAGI (reference sequence). With V trimmed by 7 bases and J by 7 bases, 9 bases remained unmatched. CDR3 residues: CASTLSGRAGNEQFF. CDR3 DNA sequence: TGTGCCAGCACTCTTAGCGGGAGGGCCGGGAATGAGCAGTTCTTC.

This rearrangement joins TRBV7-9 to TRBJ2-5, with a tentative D call TRBD2 (7 bases). V was pared by 5 bases and J by 1 base, with 17 bases between. CDR1 is SEHNR and CDR2 is FQNEAQ in the germline V gene (reference sequence). This CDR3 region has 16 residues. The CDR3 sequence is CASSPYTGGTQETQYF. CDR3 in DNA: TGTGCCAGCAGCCCTTATACGGGGGGCACCCAAGAGACCCAGTACTTC.

Worth noting for this clonotype: This likely traces to a read error, being one base from a far larger clone. This chain connects TRBV20-1 to TRBJ2-5; D not certain. CDR1 and CDR2 (germline): DFQATT, SNEGSKA (reference sequence). The CDR3 sequence is 15 residues long. The V and J ends lost 5 bases and 11 bases respectively, with 27 bases between them. The DNA of the CDR3 is TGCAGTGCTGCTCCAGCGTGGAGCTCCTACAATGAGCAGTACTTC. This translates into CSAAPAWSSYNEQYF.

The chain is built from TRBV7-2 and TRBJ1-2; 8 bases are shared with TRBD1. Germline CDR1 SGHTA, CDR2 FQGNSA. This CDR3 spans 22 amino acids. The ends lost 6 bases at V and 0 bases at J; junction bases unmatched: 27. CDR3 protein: CASRGGTGGLSLTTISNYGYTF. The CDR3 DNA follows: TGTGCCAGCAGAGGCGGGACAGGCGGTCTGTCCTTAACTACCATTTCTAACTATGGCTACACCTTC.

The chain employs TRBV18 and TRBJ1-3, with a tentative D call TRBD1 (5 bases). V lost 6 bases and J 0 bases, leaving 15 bases between the germline ends. Germline CDR1 and CDR2: KGHSH and LQKENI. This CDR3 region has 16 residues. CDR3 DNA sequence: TGTGCCAGCTCGCCCATACAGGCCAGCTCTGGAAACACCATATATTTT. Amino acids: CASSPIQASSGNTIYF.

The rearrangement uses TRBV14 and TRBJ2-5; D possibly corresponds to TRBD2 (5 bases). Germline CDR1 and CDR2: SGHDN and FVKESK. This CDR3 contains 14 residues. V was pared by 3 bases and J by 5 bases, with 13 bases between. The CDR3 is CASSQVASSETQYF. CDR3 bases: TGTGCCAGCAGCCAGGTGGCTAGCAGCGAGACCCAGTACTTC.

This clonotype was observed at least ten times. The chain employs TRBV5-6 and TRBJ2-1, with D perhaps matching TRBD1 or TRBD2 (6 bases each). CDR1 is SGHDT and CDR2 is YYEEEE in the germline V gene. This CDR3 region has 11 residues. V dropped 6 bases and J dropped 8 bases, with 9 bases sitting between them. CDR3: CASKRGDEQFF. The CDR3 DNA is TGTGCCAGCAAAAGGGGGGATGAGCAGTTCTTC.

This clonotype was detected many times. The chain has TRBV27 and TRBJ2-7; D perhaps matches TRBD2 (6 bases). CDR1 and CDR2 (germline): MNHEY, SMNVEV (reference sequence). CDR3 length: 14 amino acids. Trimming removed 6 bases from V and 1 base from J, with 13 bases in between. DNA of the CDR3: TGTGCCAGCAGGCCCGTCGGGGGATCCTACGAGCAGTACTTC. This sequence encodes CASRPVGGSYEQYF.

The chain employs TRBV10-3 and TRBJ1-5, with TRBD1 matching 7 bases. CDR3 length equals 13 residues. Germline lookup yields CDR1 ENHRY and CDR2 SYGVKD. With 8 bases clipped from V and 5 bases from J, the junction kept 6 bases outside the gene matches. CDR3 protein: CAIGDRAHQPQHF. The CDR3 nucleotides read TGTGCCATCGGAGACAGGGCCCATCAGCCCCAGCATTTT.

This clonotype appeared many times. CDR3 sequence reads: CASSFQRGNTDTQYF. The CDR3 DNA sequence: TGCGCCAGCAGCTTTCAGCGGGGGAACACAGATACGCAGTATTTT. The chain couples TRBV5-1 to TRBJ2-3; 8 bases are a match to TRBD2. J lost 2 bases, V lost 2 bases, and 4 bases had no gene match. Germline V gene lookup returns CDR1 SGHRS and CDR2 YFSETQ. CDR3 length: 15 residues.

This chain links TRBV6-2 or TRBV6-3 with TRBJ1-2; tentatively, D is TRBD1 (5 bases). The CDR3 extends over 13 amino acids. Between the trimmed V and J ends, which lost 0 bases and 7 bases, there was a span of 9 bases. Germline V gene lookup returns CDR1 MNHEY and CDR2 SVGEGT. CDR3 nucleotide sequence: TGTGCCAGCAGTTACTCTGGTAGGGGTGGCTACACCTTC. The encoded protein is CASSYSGRGGYTF.